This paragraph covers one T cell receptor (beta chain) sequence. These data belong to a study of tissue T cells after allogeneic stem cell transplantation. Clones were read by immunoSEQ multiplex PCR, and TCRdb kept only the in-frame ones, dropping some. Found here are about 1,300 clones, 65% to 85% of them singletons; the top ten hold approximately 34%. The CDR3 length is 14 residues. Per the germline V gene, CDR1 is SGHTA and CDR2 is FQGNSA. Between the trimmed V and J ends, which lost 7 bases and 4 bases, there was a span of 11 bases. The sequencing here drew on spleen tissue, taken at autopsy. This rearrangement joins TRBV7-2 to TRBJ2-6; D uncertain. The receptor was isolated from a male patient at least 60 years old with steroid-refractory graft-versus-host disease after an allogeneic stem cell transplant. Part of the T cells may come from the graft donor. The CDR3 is CASTLIWGANVLTF. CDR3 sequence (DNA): TGTGCCAGCACTCTAATCTGGGGGGCCAACGTCCTGACTTTC.